The TCR beta chain under discussion was sequenced for a study of T cells after yellow fever vaccination. Of note for this clonotype: Antigen: not known.

Template switching with 5'RACE generated the TCR cDNA and added a universal primer site and UMIs. TCRdb processed the 5' RACE reads anew with MiXCR; each CDR3 protein has one entry. Found here are hundreds of thousands of distinct CDR3 sequences, roughly a sixth of them singletons; the top ten hold roughly a sixth. Study observations and caveats: Post-booster repertoires contained most primary-vaccination clones again (96% CD4, roughly 90% CD8).

This CDR3 has 12 amino acids. Germline values: CDR1 SEHNR, CDR2 FQNEAQ (reference sequence). Between the trimmed V and J ends, which lost 3 bases and 7 bases, there was a span of 9 bases. The specimen comprised PBMCs, sampled before the yellow fever booster vaccination. The clonotype comes from a young man who received the YFV17D yellow fever vaccine. This chain uses TRBV7-9 with TRBJ2-5; no clear D gene. As DNA, the CDR3 is TGTGCCAGCAGCTTGATGGAAGGGACCCAGTACTTC. Protein sequence: CASSLMEGTQYF.